These 30 T cell receptor beta chains originate from one sample sequenced in a study of PD-L1 blockade in urothelial cancer. Here immunoSEQ multiplex PCR was the method, and the copy in TCRdb shows in-frame clones only, minus some. The repertoire consists of 35,000 to 50,000 clones, with more than 75% occurring once and the leading ten covering around an eighth. The sequenced sample was PBMCs, obtained around atezolizumab (anti-PD-L1) treatment. The receptor set was obtained from a woman aged 55 to 70 with urothelial cancer.

This rearrangement joins TRBV19 to TRBJ2-5; D not resolved. The CDR3 covers 14 residues. Trimming shortened V by 3 bases and J by 5 bases, and 13 bases separated the two germline ends. The germline V gene has CDR1 LNHDA and CDR2 SQIVND (reference sequence). Here the CDR3 DNA reads TGTGCCAGTAGTATCCCCCACAGCCCGGAGACCCAGTACTTC. Protein product: CASSIPHSPETQYF.

This clone was seen only a few times. This chain connects TRBV11-2 to TRBJ1-5; D is ambiguous. The CDR3 has 13 residues. V was pared by 3 bases and J by 2 bases, with 5 bases between. From germline, CDR1 is SGHAT and CDR2 FQNNGV. In nucleotides, the CDR3 is TGTGCCAGCAGCTTGTCAGGCAATCAGCCCCAGCATTTT. This codes for CASSLSGNQPQHF.

J is TRBJ1-4 and V is TRBV27; D possibly corresponds to TRBD1 (6 bases). This CDR3 has 16 amino acids. Trimming shortened V by 0 bases and J by 7 bases, and 15 bases separated the two germline ends. The germline gives CDR1 MNHEY, CDR2 SMNVEV (reference sequence). CDR3 sequence: CASSLSGAGVSEKLFF. DNA of the CDR3: TGTGCCAGCAGTTTATCGGGGGCAGGGGTTAGTGAAAAACTGTTTTTT.

This chain links TRBV11-3 with TRBJ2-2; 9 bases map to TRBD2. With V trimmed by 6 bases and J by 6 bases, 8 bases remained unmatched. The CDR3 runs to 15 residues. Germline CDR1 and CDR2: SGHNT and YENEEA. The DNA of the CDR3 is TGTGCCAGCAGTAAAATAGCGGGAGATGCCGGGGAGCTGTTTTTT. This translates into CASSKIAGDAGELFF.

V gene TRBV2 combines with J gene TRBJ2-1, with D tentatively TRBD1 (6 bases). Trimming removed 5 bases at V and 6 bases at J, with 11 bases between. CDR1 is SNHLY, CDR2 FYNNEI, per germline. The CDR3 spans 13 residues. CDR3 in amino acids: CASSHRAPNEQFF. CDR3 nucleotides: TGTGCCAGCAGTCACAGGGCCCCCAATGAGCAGTTCTTC.

The V gene is TRBV15, the J gene TRBJ2-7; D might be TRBD1 (6 bases). The CDR3 spans 14 residues. From germline, CDR1 is LNHNV and CDR2 YYDKDF (reference sequence). V was cut by 2 bases and J by 6 bases, with 14 bases left in between. The CDR3 nucleotides read TGTGCCACCAGCAGATACAGGGAAGTTGGCGAGCAGTACTTC. This encodes CATSRYREVGEQYF.

The CDR3 loop is CASSSVGADGYTF. The CDR3 DNA follows: TGCGCCAGCAGCTCGGTAGGGGCAGACGGCTACACCTTC. The V call is TRBV5-1, the J call TRBJ1-2; a weak D match, TRBD1 (5 bases). The germline V and J ends were trimmed by 3 bases and 8 bases, with 14 bases remaining between them. CDR3 length equals 13 residues. Germline V lookup: CDR1 SGHRS, CDR2 YFSETQ.

The chain combines TRBV29-1 with TRBJ2-7, with 8 bases that match TRBD1. Germline CDR1 is SQVTM and CDR2 is ANQGSEA. V was pared by 6 bases and J by 6 bases, with 13 bases of the junction left unmatched. This CDR3 has 14 amino acids. Written as DNA, the CDR3 is TGCAGCGTCGGTGATAACAGGGGGAGGCGCGAGCAGTACTTC. This sequence encodes CSVGDNRGRREQYF.

J is TRBJ1-2 and V is TRBV11-2; tentative D call: TRBD1 (6 bases). V lost 1 base and J 4 bases, leaving 13 bases between the germline ends. Germline values: CDR1 SGHAT, CDR2 FQNNGV. CDR3 size: 15 residues. This CDR3 reads CASSLGDTHLYGYTF. The CDR3 nucleotides are TGTGCCAGCAGCTTAGGGGACACCCATCTCTATGGCTACACCTTC.

The chain is built from TRBV10-1 and TRBJ2-3, with D perhaps TRBD1 (6 bases). V gave up 8 bases and J gave up 0 bases, with 9 bases separating them. The germline gives CDR1 WNHNN, CDR2 SYGVQD (reference sequence). The CDR3 loop spans 13 amino acids. DNA for the CDR3: TGCGCCAGCGGACAGACTAGCACAGATACGCAGTATTTT. It yields the protein CASGQTSTDTQYF.

The V call is TRBV6-5, the J call TRBJ2-5, with a tentative D call TRBD1 (6 bases). V was clipped by 4 bases and J by 2 bases, with 14 bases between them. CDR3 length: 15 residues. Germline-derived CDR1 and CDR2 are MNHEY and SVGAGI. CDR3 coding DNA: TGTGCCAGCAGTTCCTTCGACAGGCATCAAGAGACCCAGTACTTC. Its translation is CASSSFDRHQETQYF.

This chain uses TRBV7-2 with TRBJ1-5, with a possible D match to TRBD1 (6 bases). The CDR3 loop spans 14 amino acids. V was clipped by 5 bases and J by 4 bases, with 12 bases between them. Germline loops: CDR1 SGHTA, CDR2 FQGNSA. The CDR3 DNA sequence: TGTGCCAGCAGCGAAGGGGGGGGTAATCAGCCCCAGCATTTT. Its protein product is CASSEGGGNQPQHF.

The gene calls are TRBV6-6 and TRBJ2-5; TRBD1 matches 7 bases. Unmatched junction bases numbered 5, after V lost 6 bases and J lost 4 bases. This CDR3 contains 13 residues. CDR1 is MNHNY, CDR2 SVGAGI, per germline (reference sequence). CDR3 sequence (DNA): TGTGCCAGCAGAGGGACAGCCGCAGAGACCCAGTACTTC. Residues: CASRGTAAETQYF.

This chain uses TRBV5-4 with TRBJ2-3; TRBD2 matches at 7 bases. The J segment lost 3 bases and the V segment lost 4 bases, leaving 17 bases of the junction unmatched. The CDR3 contains 18 residues. Germline CDR1 SGHNT, CDR2 YYREEE (reference sequence). The CDR3 loop is CASSPSGRTGAGTDTQYF. CDR3 coding DNA: TGTGCCAGCAGCCCATCCGGTAGGACGGGAGCGGGGACAGATACGCAGTATTTT.

The chain links TRBV2 to TRBJ1-2, with 10 bases that match TRBD1. With 6 bases clipped from V and 6 bases from J, the junction kept 4 bases outside the gene matches. The germline V gene has CDR1 SNHLY and CDR2 FYNNEI. The CDR3 is 13 amino acids. CDR3 nucleotide sequence: TGTGCCAGCAGGGCCGGGACAGGGGATGGCTACACCTTC. Translation gives CASRAGTGDGYTF. Full variable domain (rest looked up from reference TRBV2 and TRBJ1-2): EPEVTQTPSHQVTQMGQEVILRCVPISNHLYFYWYRQILGQKVEFLVSFYNNEISEKSEIFDDQFSVERPDGSNFTLKIRSTKLEDSAMYFCASRAGTGDGYTFGSGTRLTVV.

V and J are TRBV29-1 and TRBJ1-4; D ambiguous. Trimming removed 7 bases from V and 0 bases from J, with 9 bases in between. This CDR3 spans 13 amino acids. Germline CDR1 reads SQVTM; CDR2 reads ANQGSEA. The CDR3 region has the DNA TGCAGCGGATTAGAGGCAACTAATGAAAAACTGTTTTTT. This encodes CSGLEATNEKLFF. Full variable domain (rest looked up from reference TRBV29-1 and TRBJ1-4): SAVISQKPSRDICQRGTSLTIQCQVDSQVTMMFWYRQQPGQSLTLIATANQGSEATYESGFVIDKFPISRPNLTFSTLTVSNMSPEDSSIYLCSGLEATNEKLFFGSGTQLSVL.

The V gene is TRBV7-3, the J gene TRBJ1-1; no clear D gene. Germline assignment: CDR1 SGHTA and CDR2 FQGTGA. This CDR3 is 14 amino acids long. Trimming removed 5 bases from V and 0 bases from J, with 10 bases in between. The CDR3: CASSPGPMNTEAFF. The CDR3 coding sequence is TGTGCCAGCAGCCCCGGTCCGATGAACACTGAAGCTTTCTTT. The full variable domain, its missing parts supplied by reference TRBV7-3 and TRBJ1-1, is GAGVSQTPSNKVTEKGKYVELRCDPISGHTALYWYRQSLGQGPEFLIYFQGTGAADDSGLPNDRFFAVRPEGSVSTLKIQRTERGDSAVYLCASSPGPMNTEAFFGQGTRLTVV.

The chain has TRBV14 and TRBJ2-5, with 8 positions matching TRBD2. CDR1 and CDR2 (germline): SGHDN, FVKESK. The CDR3 runs 16 residues. V trimming: 4 bases; J trimming: 2 bases; junction bases outside the gene matches: 9. The CDR3 DNA is TGTGCCAGCAGCCGGTTGACTAGCGTGAAACAAGAGACCCAGTACTTC. Residues: CASSRLTSVKQETQYF.

The V and J genes are TRBV5-6 and TRBJ2-7; 10 bases map to TRBD2. This CDR3 has 14 amino acids. The V and J ends lost 4 bases and 0 bases, in that order; junction bases with no gene match: 1. CDR1 and CDR2 from the germline V gene are SGHDT and YYEEEE. CDR3 loop: CASSRTSGSYEQYF. The CDR3 region has the DNA TGTGCCAGCAGCCGGACTAGCGGCTCCTACGAGCAGTACTTC.

CDR3 residues: CASSAESTTGSTEAFF. The CDR3 DNA follows: TGTGCCAGCAGCGCCGAATCAACTACAGGGAGCACTGAAGCTTTCTTT. This chain uses TRBV5-4 with TRBJ1-1, with a tentative D call TRBD1 (6 bases). V shed 4 bases and J shed 4 bases, with 20 bases lying between them. Germline values: CDR1 SGHNT, CDR2 YYREEE (reference sequence). CDR3 length: 16 amino acids.

The chain has TRBV9 and TRBJ2-2; 7 nucleotides agree with TRBD2. This CDR3 has 16 residues. J gave up 5 bases and V 4 bases, and 11 bases lay outside the gene matches. Germline assignment: CDR1 SGDLS and CDR2 YYNGEE. CDR3 in amino acids: CASSPPGAGRTGELFF. The CDR3 nucleotides are TGTGCCAGCAGCCCCCCGGGAGCGGGAAGGACCGGGGAGCTGTTTTTT.

The chain joins TRBV7-2 to TRBJ1-2; D ambiguous. Trimming shortened V by 5 bases and J by 4 bases, and 14 bases separated the two germline ends. Germline V gives CDR1 SGHTA, CDR2 FQGNSA. This CDR3 spans 14 amino acids. In DNA form, the CDR3 reads TGTGCCAGCAGCCCACGGCCAGCTAGCTATGGCTACACCTTC. This encodes CASSPRPASYGYTF.

This clone appeared a few times. J is TRBJ2-1 and V is TRBV4-1, with 8 nucleotides matching TRBD2. J gave up 6 bases and V 2 bases, and 3 bases lay outside the gene matches. Germline V gives CDR1 MGHRA, CDR2 YSYEKL. This CDR3 has 14 residues. CDR3 amino acids: CASSQTSGLNEQFF. The DNA for the CDR3 is TGCGCCAGCAGCCAAACTAGCGGCCTCAATGAGCAGTTCTTC.

V gene TRBV10-3 combines with J gene TRBJ2-3, with D perhaps matching TRBD2 (7 bases). The CDR3 is 13 amino acids. The V gene's germline CDR1 is ENHRY and CDR2 SYGVKD. Deletions cut 6 bases from V and 8 bases from J, with 15 bases between. The CDR3 reads CAIRGGGDGTQYF. The CDR3 DNA is TGTGCCATCAGAGGGGGGGGCGACGGTACGCAGTATTTT.

The rearrangement links TRBV9 to TRBJ2-7; maybe TRBD1 (6 bases). The CDR3 loop spans 14 amino acids. The germline V gene has CDR1 SGDLS and CDR2 YYNGEE. V lost 0 bases and J lost 2, with 9 bases in between. CDR3 nucleotides: TGTGCCAGCAGCGTAGGCACAGGGACCTACGAGCAGTACTTC. Translation: CASSVGTGTYEQYF.

This clone turned up a few times. This chain connects TRBV11-2 to TRBJ2-7; TRBD2 might be the D (6 bases). The germline V and J ends were trimmed by 5 bases and 3 bases, with 20 bases remaining between them. The germline gives CDR1 SGHAT, CDR2 FQNNGV. The CDR3 runs 16 residues. The CDR3 reads CASSPAEGRSYYEQYF. Written as DNA, the CDR3 is TGTGCCAGCAGCCCGGCGGAGGGCAGGTCCTACTACGAGCAGTACTTC.

This rearrangement joins TRBV7-2 to TRBJ2-1, with a weak D call TRBD2 (6 bases). V gave up 5 bases and J gave up 1 base, with 15 bases separating them. In germline, CDR1 is SGHTA, CDR2 FQGNSA. This CDR3 contains 16 residues. In DNA, the CDR3 is TGTGCCAGCAGCCCCCGGGCAGCGGGTTCCTACAATGAGCAGTTCTTC. This gives the protein CASSPRAAGSYNEQFF. The entire variable domain, with the rest obtained from reference TRBV7-2 and TRBJ2-1, is as follows: GAGVSQSPSNKVTEKGKDVELRCDPISGHTALYWYRQSLGQGLEFLIYFQGNSAPDKSGLPSDRFSAERTGGSVSTLTIQRTQQEDSAVYLCASSPRAAGSYNEQFFGPGTRLTVL.

V usage is TRBV6-5 and J usage is TRBJ2-7; no clear D. The CDR3 spans 15 residues. Looked up from germline, CDR1 is MNHEY and CDR2 is SVGAGI. The V gene lost 6 bases and the J gene lost 0 bases, with 15 bases spanning the gap. CDR3 nucleotides: TGTGCCAGCAGCCGCGGTGGTGGTAGCTCCTACGAGCAGTACTTC. Its translation is CASSRGGGSSYEQYF.

The CDR3 is CAISDPEYNEQFF. CDR3 sequence (DNA): TGTGCCATCAGTGACCCGGAGTACAATGAGCAGTTCTTC. The chain is built from TRBV10-3 and TRBJ2-1; no clear D gene. Trimming left V 3 bases short and J 4 bases short, with 7 bases between. Germline CDR1 reads ENHRY; CDR2 reads SYGVKD. The CDR3 loop spans 13 amino acids.

The gene calls are TRBV5-1 and TRBJ1-1; maybe TRBD1 (6 bases). V was pared by 5 bases and J by 1 base, with 18 bases between. The V gene's germline CDR1 is SGHRS and CDR2 YFSETQ. CDR3 length: 16 amino acids. The CDR3 DNA reads as TGCGCCAGCAGTTACCTTGGACAGCTAAGGAACACTGAAGCTTTCTTT. Translating it yields CASSYLGQLRNTEAFF.